The 4 T cell receptor beta chains below come from one sample, sequenced in a study of CD8 T cells in Susac syndrome. With random hexamers, reverse transcription was performed on roughly 0.5 to 1 ug of RNA. TCRdb called the immunoSEQ multiplex PCR reads again in MiXCR, with one record for every CDR3 protein. The sample lists approximately 270,000 distinct CDR3 sequences, just over 90% occurring once. The sample consisted of CD4+ T cells from PBMCs. These receptors all stem from a human donor with multiple sclerosis.

The chain has TRBV20-1 and TRBJ1-6; the D gene is possibly TRBD1 (5 bases). There are 15 residues in the CDR3. With 0 bases removed from V and 7 bases from J, the gap between germline ends came to 13 bases. Germline values: CDR1 DFQATT, CDR2 SNEGSKA (reference sequence). This CDR3 reads CSARDAGLQNSPLHF. The CDR3, as DNA: TGCAGTGCTAGAGATGCGGGACTCCAAAATTCACCCCTCCACTTT.

This clonotype appeared a single time. The V gene is TRBV7-3, the J gene TRBJ2-1; 7 bases are a match to TRBD2. The CDR3 is 17 amino acids. The ends lost 0 bases at V and 7 bases at J; junction bases unmatched: 12. Germline V gene data show CDR1 as SGHTA and CDR2 as FQGTGA. This chain's CDR3 is CASSLTAVLGGENEQFF. The CDR3 nucleotides are TGTGCCAGCAGCTTAACAGCCGTTTTGGGGGGGGAGAATGAGCAGTTCTTC.

J is TRBJ2-2 and V is TRBV5-1, with TRBD1 matching over 8 bases. The CDR3 runs to 15 residues. Germline V lookup: CDR1 SGHRS, CDR2 YFSETQ. V lost 5 bases and J lost 0; bases outside the gene matches: 3. The CDR3 nucleotides are TGCGCCAGCAGAAAACAGGGGGCGAACACCGGGGAGCTGTTTTTT. Translated: CASRKQGANTGELFF.

The V gene is TRBV29-1, the J gene TRBJ2-3; maybe TRBD1 (5 bases). V dropped 7 bases and J dropped 4 bases, with 21 bases sitting between them. The CDR3 totals 15 residues. Germline V gives CDR1 SQVTM, CDR2 ANQGSEA. CDR3 region: CSADTPLGRADTQYF. The CDR3 nucleotides read TGCAGCGCCGACACCCCGTTGGGCAGGGCAGATACGCAGTATTTT.